Listed below are T cell receptor beta chains from one sample, sequenced in a study of T cells after yellow fever vaccination. TCRdb processed the 5' RACE reads anew with MiXCR; each CDR3 protein has one entry. The sample shows 500,000 to 650,000 distinct CDR3 sequences, 17% of them seen only once. Here the sequenced sample was PBMCs, taken less than 6 days after the first yellow fever vaccination. The source of these receptors is a man younger than 35 who received the YFV17D yellow fever vaccine. Each CDR3 is given with its conserved first and last residue. A D gene is named only where the DNA matches it firmly. Some rows have no size entry. The others give once, few or many, or a class for an expanded clone.

CDR3 length	clone size	V gene	J gene	D gene	CDR3 DNA	CDR3 protein
15	few	TRBV7-3	TRBJ2-3	NA	TGTGCCAGCAGCTCCGGAGGGGGGCAAACAGATACGCAGTATTTT	CASSSGGGQTDTQYF
15	few	TRBV6-1	TRBJ1-5	TRBD1	TGTGCCAGCAGAGCGACCGGGACAGCTAATCAGCCCCAGCATTTT	CASRATGTANQPQHF
17	NA	TRBV15	TRBJ1-2	TRBD1	TGTGCCACCAGCAGGGATGGCGCCGAACAGGGGCACTATGGCTACACCTTC	CATSRDGAEQGHYGYTF
14	many	TRBV12-3/TRBV12-4	TRBJ2-3	NA	TGTGCCAGCAGTTTGGGTCCGAGCACAGATACGCAGTATTTT	CASSLGPSTDTQYF
16	few	TRBV5-1	TRBJ1-1	NA	TGCGCCAGCAGCTTGGTTGCAGGAAGTGTGGGCACTGAAGCTTTCTTT	CASSLVAGSVGTEAFF
14	few	TRBV20-1	TRBJ2-2	TRBD1	TGCAGTGCTAGAGGACAGGGGTTAGGGGGGGAGCTGTTTTTT	CSARGQGLGGELFF
17	few	TRBV5-8	TRBJ2-5	NA	TGTGCCAGCAGCCTTCCCCCGGGACGACAGGTCCAAGAGACCCAGTACTTC	CASSLPPGRQVQETQYF
17	NA	TRBV4-1	TRBJ2-3	TRBD2	TGCGCCAGCAGCCAAGTTAATTCGGGGGGGACCACAGATACGCAGTATTTT	CASSQVNSGGTTDTQYF
15	NA	TRBV4-1	TRBJ2-2	TRBD2	TGCGCCAGCAAGAACCGGGACTATTCCCCCGGGGAGCTGTTTTTT	CASKNRDYSPGELFF
15	NA	TRBV6-5	TRBJ1-3	NA	TGTGCCAGCAGTTACGAAGGGGGCTCTGGAAACACCATATATTTT	CASSYEGGSGNTIYF
14	many	TRBV7-6	TRBJ2-3	NA	TGTGCCAGCAGCCCCCCGTCCCAGACAGATACGCAGTATTTT	CASSPPSQTDTQYF
14	few	TRBV25-1	TRBJ2-1	TRBD1	TGTGCCAGCAGTGCGGGGACAGGGAGCGGTGAGCAGTTCTTC	CASSAGTGSGEQFF
14	many	TRBV12-3/TRBV12-4	TRBJ2-4	NA	TGTGCCAGCAGTCCCTCGGGCTCCGGAAACATTCAGTACTTC	CASSPSGSGNIQYF
11	many	TRBV5-1	TRBJ1-1	NA	TGTGCCAGCAGCCTGGGGGTTGAAGCTTTCTTT	CASSLGVEAFF
13	NA	TRBV5-1	TRBJ2-4	NA	TGCGCCAGCAGCTTGGGACTAGTCGCCATTCAGTACTTC	CASSLGLVAIQYF
17	NA	TRBV4-3	TRBJ2-2	TRBD1	TGCGCCAGCAGCCAAGATCTAAGGGGGCCGGGCACCGGGGAGCTGTTTTTT	CASSQDLRGPGTGELFF
13	few	TRBV3-1	TRBJ1-2	NA	TGTGCCAGCAGCCAAGTGAACAACTATGGCTACACCTTC	CASSQVNNYGYTF
14	few	TRBV5-1	TRBJ2-5	NA	TGCGCCAGCATCGACTTGGGGGCCCAAGAGACCCAGTACTTC	CASIDLGAQETQYF
15	many	TRBV29-1	TRBJ2-3	NA	TGCAGCGTCGAGGCCGGAACGAGAAGCACAGATACGCAGTATTTT	CSVEAGTRSTDTQYF
10	NA	TRBV12-3/TRBV12-4	TRBJ1-1	NA	TGTGCCAGTCAGCGAACGGGAGCTTTCTTT	CASQRTGAFF
15	few	TRBV19	TRBJ1-5	NA	TGTGCCAGTAGTATATACACGACAAGCAATCAGCCCCAGCATTTT	CASSIYTTSNQPQHF
14	few	TRBV7-3	TRBJ2-3	NA	TGTGCCAGCAGCCGACAGGATCGAGCAGATACGCAGTATTTT	CASSRQDRADTQYF
14	NA	TRBV12-3/TRBV12-4	TRBJ2-6	NA	TGTGCCAGCAGCGATAGCCGGGGGGCCAACGTCCTGACTTTC	CASSDSRGANVLTF
14	few	TRBV12-3/TRBV12-4	TRBJ1-1	NA	TGTGCCAGCACCCCAGCGGGGGGCACTACTGAAGCTTTCTTT	CASTPAGGTTEAFF
16	few	TRBV7-9	TRBJ2-2	NA	TGTGCCAGCAGCCTCCTCGATAGGTTTCGGACCGGGGAGCTGTTTTTT	CASSLLDRFRTGELFF
14	NA	TRBV6-5	TRBJ1-6	NA	TGTGCCAGCACCTTGACAGGTTATAATTCACCCCTCCACTTT	CASTLTGYNSPLHF
14	few	TRBV5-6	TRBJ2-1	TRBD2	TGTGCCAGCAGCTTTAGCGGGGCCCCGAGCTTTCAGTTCTTC	CASSFSGAPSFQFF
14	many	TRBV5-1	TRBJ2-7	TRBD1	TGCGCCAGCAGCTGGCGGGACAGGGGTCTCGAGCAGTACTTC	CASSWRDRGLEQYF
18	NA	TRBV4-2	TRBJ2-3	TRBD2	TGTGCCAGCAAAACTCTAGCGGGGGGATTATCGCGCACAGATACGCAGTATTTT	CASKTLAGGLSRTDTQYF
15	NA	TRBV18	TRBJ2-7	NA	TGTGCCAGCTCACCAGCAATGGGCGGGTTCGATGAGCAGTACTTC	CASSPAMGGFDEQYF
13	NA	TRBV19	TRBJ2-3	TRBD2	TGTGCCAGTAGTTGGGGAGGGAAGGATACGCAGTATTTT	CASSWGGKDTQYF
16	few	TRBV7-9	TRBJ2-2	TRBD2	TGTGCCAGCAGCTCCCAGCGGGGGGGAAACACCGGGGAGCTGTTTTTT	CASSSQRGGNTGELFF
13	few	TRBV12-3/TRBV12-4	TRBJ2-3	NA	TGTGCCAGCAGACCGACAGCCACAGATACGCAGTATTTT	CASRPTATDTQYF
18	NA	TRBV21-1	TRBJ1-3	NA	TGTGCCAGCAGCCCTCTCCCCCGGGACAAGTCCTCTGGAAACACCATATATTTT	CASSPLPRDKSSGNTIYF
16	few	TRBV5-4	TRBJ1-3	NA	TGTGCCAGCAGCTTGGGGCAGCCCGACTCTGGAAACACCATATATTTT	CASSLGQPDSGNTIYF
12	few	TRBV20-1	TRBJ2-5	NA	TGCAGTGCTAGATTAACCGGAGAGACCCAGTACTTC	CSARLTGETQYF
13	NA	TRBV7-9	TRBJ1-2	NA	TGTGCCAGCAGCTTAGACAGTCGCTATGGCTACACCTTC	CASSLDSRYGYTF
13	many	TRBV6-1	TRBJ1-2	NA	TGTGCCAGCAGTGCATGGGGGGCGGGCGGCTACACCTTC	CASSAWGAGGYTF
13	once	TRBV9	TRBJ2-3	NA	TGTGCCAGCAGCGCGTCATCGGGGGCCGTCGTGTATTTT	CASSASSGAVVYF
16	NA	TRBV5-4	TRBJ2-2	NA	TGTGCCAGCAGGTCCCGTGGGCCAACGAACACCGGGGAGCTGTTTTTT	CASRSRGPTNTGELFF
12	NA	TRBV12-3/TRBV12-4	TRBJ1-1	NA	TGTGCCAGCAGGATGGACTACACTGAAGCTTTCTTT	CASRMDYTEAFF
15	few	TRBV5-1	TRBJ2-5	NA	TGCGCCAGCAGCGTCGGGACGTCGAGCCAAGAGACCCAGTACTTC	CASSVGTSSQETQYF
14	NA	TRBV6-1	TRBJ2-1	NA	TGTGCCAGCAGTGAGACCGGGTGGAACAATGAGCAGTTCTTC	CASSETGWNNEQFF
15	NA	TRBV18	TRBJ2-2	NA	TGTGCCAGCTCATCCGGACAGATCAACACCGGGGAGCTGTTTTTT	CASSSGQINTGELFF
12	many	TRBV6-1	TRBJ2-5	NA	TGTGCCAGCAGCCGCAGGGGAGAGACCCAGTACTTC	CASSRRGETQYF
14	NA	TRBV25-1	TRBJ1-1	NA	TGTGCCAGCAGGGTGGGGCAGATCAACACTGAAGCTTTCTTT	CASRVGQINTEAFF
14	NA	TRBV5-1	TRBJ2-1	NA	TGCGCCAGCAGCTTGGGCGACAGGTACAATGAGCAGTTCTTC	CASSLGDRYNEQFF
14	NA	TRBV2	TRBJ2-3	NA	TGTGCCAGCAGTGTGTACGGAAGCACAGATACGCAGTATTTT	CASSVYGSTDTQYF
16	NA	TRBV11-2	TRBJ2-1	TRBD2	TGTGCCAGCAGGTCCCCGGGGGGGAGTTCCTACAATGAGCAGTTCTTC	CASRSPGGSSYNEQFF
15	NA	TRBV2	TRBJ1-4	NA	TGTGCCAGCAGTGAAGGGGTTGGGAGGAGGGAAAAACTGTTTTTT	CASSEGVGRREKLFF
15	NA	TRBV4-3	TRBJ2-3	NA	TGCGCCAGCAGCCACGGGGGGCTTAGCACAGATACGCAGTATTTT	CASSHGGLSTDTQYF
14	few	TRBV7-2	TRBJ2-1	TRBD2	TGTGCCAGCAGCTCGGGCGGGGGGAACAATGAGCAGTTCTTC	CASSSGGGNNEQFF
14	few	TRBV7-9	TRBJ2-3	NA	TGTGCCAGCAGCTTCACGGCCGGGGCAGATACGCAGTATTTT	CASSFTAGADTQYF
14	NA	TRBV5-4	TRBJ1-6	NA	TGTGCCAGCAGCTTGGACAGTAATAATTCACCCCTCCACTTT	CASSLDSNNSPLHF
13	few	TRBV7-2	TRBJ2-5	NA	TGTGCCAGCAGCGCCTTTAATACGGAGACCCAGTACTTC	CASSAFNTETQYF
15	NA	TRBV18	TRBJ2-7	TRBD1	TGTGCCAGCTCACCCCTGGACAGGGGAGGCTACGAGCAGTACTTC	CASSPLDRGGYEQYF
13	NA	TRBV5-4	TRBJ2-3	NA	TGTGCCAGCGCACGACAGGATCCAGATACGCAGTATTTT	CASARQDPDTQYF
14	NA	TRBV9	TRBJ1-1	NA	TGTGCCAGCAGCGTAGAGGGAAGGAACACTGAAGCTTTCTTT	CASSVEGRNTEAFF
15	NA	TRBV5-6	TRBJ1-2	NA	TGTGCCAGCAGTCCACCTCAACAGCCTATCTATGGCTACACCTTC	CASSPPQQPIYGYTF